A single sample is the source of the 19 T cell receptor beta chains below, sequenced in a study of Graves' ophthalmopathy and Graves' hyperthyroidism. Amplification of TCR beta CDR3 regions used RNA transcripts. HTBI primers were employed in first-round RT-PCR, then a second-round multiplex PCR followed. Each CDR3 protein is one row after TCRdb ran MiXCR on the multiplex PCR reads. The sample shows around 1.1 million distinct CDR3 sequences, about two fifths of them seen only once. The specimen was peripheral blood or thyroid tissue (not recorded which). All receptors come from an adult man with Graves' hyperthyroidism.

CDR3 sequence reads: CASSYAGHTEAFF. The CDR3 coding sequence is TGTGCCAGCAGTTACGCAGGTCACACTGAAGCTTTCTTT. J is TRBJ1-1 and V is TRBV6-6, with no clear D. V lost 2 bases and J 3 bases, leaving 7 bases between the germline ends. The length of the CDR3 is 13 residues. CDR1 MNHNY and CDR2 SVGAGI come from the germline V gene (reference sequence).

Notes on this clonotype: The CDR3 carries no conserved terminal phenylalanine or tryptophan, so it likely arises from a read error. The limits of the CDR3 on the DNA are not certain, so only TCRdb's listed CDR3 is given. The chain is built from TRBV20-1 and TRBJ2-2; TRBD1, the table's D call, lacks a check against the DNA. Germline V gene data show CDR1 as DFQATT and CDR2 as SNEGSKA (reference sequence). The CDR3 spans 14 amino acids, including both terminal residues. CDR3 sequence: CSARKTGNTGELLS.

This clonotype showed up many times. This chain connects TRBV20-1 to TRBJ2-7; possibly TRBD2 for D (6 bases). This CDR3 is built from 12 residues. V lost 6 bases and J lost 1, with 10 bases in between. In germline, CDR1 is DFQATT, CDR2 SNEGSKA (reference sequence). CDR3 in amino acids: CSAPGRSYEQYF. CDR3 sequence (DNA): TGCAGTGCCCCAGGGAGGTCCTACGAGCAGTACTTC.

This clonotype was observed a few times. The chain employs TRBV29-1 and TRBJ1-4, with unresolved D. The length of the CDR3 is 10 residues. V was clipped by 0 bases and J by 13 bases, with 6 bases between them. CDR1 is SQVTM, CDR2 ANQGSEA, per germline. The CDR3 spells CSVEDRGLFF. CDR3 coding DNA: TGCAGCGTTGAAGATCGGGGACTGTTTTTT.

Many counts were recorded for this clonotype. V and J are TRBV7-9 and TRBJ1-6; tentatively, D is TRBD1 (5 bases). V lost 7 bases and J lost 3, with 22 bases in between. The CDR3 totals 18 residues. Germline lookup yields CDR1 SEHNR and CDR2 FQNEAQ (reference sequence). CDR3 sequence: CASMSLAFSGRYNSPLHF. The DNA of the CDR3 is TGTGCCAGCATGTCGCTGGCGTTTTCGGGGCGCTATAATTCACCCCTCCACTTT.

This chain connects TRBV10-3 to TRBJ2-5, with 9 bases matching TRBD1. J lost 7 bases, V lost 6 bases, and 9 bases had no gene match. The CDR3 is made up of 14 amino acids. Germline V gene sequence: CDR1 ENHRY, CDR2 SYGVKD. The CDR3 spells CAIRGQGIVGTQYF. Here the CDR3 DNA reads TGTGCCATCAGAGGACAGGGGATTGTGGGGACCCAGTACTTC.

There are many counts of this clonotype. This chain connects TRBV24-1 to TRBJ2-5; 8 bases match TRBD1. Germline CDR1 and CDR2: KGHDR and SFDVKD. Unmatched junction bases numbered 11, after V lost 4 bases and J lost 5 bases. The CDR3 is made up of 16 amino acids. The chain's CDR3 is CATSDPAEGQAETQYF. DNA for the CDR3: TGTGCCACCAGTGACCCGGCTGAGGGACAGGCCGAGACCCAGTACTTC.

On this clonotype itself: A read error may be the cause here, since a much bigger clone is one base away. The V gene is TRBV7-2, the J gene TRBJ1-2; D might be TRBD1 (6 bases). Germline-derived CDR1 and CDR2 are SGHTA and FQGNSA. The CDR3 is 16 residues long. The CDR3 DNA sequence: TGTGCCAGCAGCCGCTGGACAGTAAACAAGGGCTATGGCTGCACCTTC. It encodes CASSRWTVNKGYGCTF.

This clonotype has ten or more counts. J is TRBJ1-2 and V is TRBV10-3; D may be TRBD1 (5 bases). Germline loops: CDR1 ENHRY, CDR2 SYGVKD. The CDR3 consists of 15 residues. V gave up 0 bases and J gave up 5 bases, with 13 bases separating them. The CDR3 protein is CAISESPTRGYGYTF. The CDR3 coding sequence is TGTGCCATCAGTGAGTCGCCAACTAGGGGATATGGCTACACCTTC.

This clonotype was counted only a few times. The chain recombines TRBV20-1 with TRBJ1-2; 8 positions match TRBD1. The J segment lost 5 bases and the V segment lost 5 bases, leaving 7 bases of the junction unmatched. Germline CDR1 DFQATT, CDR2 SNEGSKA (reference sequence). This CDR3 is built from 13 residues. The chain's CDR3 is CSAAGTGIYGYTF. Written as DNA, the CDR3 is TGCAGTGCTGCCGGGACAGGAATATATGGCTACACCTTC.

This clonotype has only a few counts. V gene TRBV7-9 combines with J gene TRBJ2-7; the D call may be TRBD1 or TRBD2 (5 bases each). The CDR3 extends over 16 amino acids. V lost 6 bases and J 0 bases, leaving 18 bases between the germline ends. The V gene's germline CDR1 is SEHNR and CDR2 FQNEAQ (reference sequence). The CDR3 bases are TGTGCCAGCAGTTCGAGTGGGGGAGTCCGCTCCTACGAGCAGTACTTC. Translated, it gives CASSSSGGVRSYEQYF.

This CDR3 reads CSASAQGREGSEAFF. As DNA, the CDR3 is TGCAGTGCTAGCGCCCAGGGACGCGAGGGGTCTGAAGCTTTCTTT. The chain couples TRBV20-1 to TRBJ1-1, with a tentative D call TRBD1 (5 bases). Germline V gene lookup returns CDR1 DFQATT and CDR2 SNEGSKA (reference sequence). This CDR3 has 15 amino acids. Deletions cut 3 bases from V and 6 bases from J, with 20 bases between.

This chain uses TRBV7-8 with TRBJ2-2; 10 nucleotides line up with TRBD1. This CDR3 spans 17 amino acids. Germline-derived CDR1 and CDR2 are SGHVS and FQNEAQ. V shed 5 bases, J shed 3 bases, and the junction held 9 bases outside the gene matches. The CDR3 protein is CASSQEGGQGYTGELFF. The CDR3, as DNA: TGTGCCAGCAGCCAAGAAGGGGGACAGGGGTACACCGGGGAGCTGTTTTTT.

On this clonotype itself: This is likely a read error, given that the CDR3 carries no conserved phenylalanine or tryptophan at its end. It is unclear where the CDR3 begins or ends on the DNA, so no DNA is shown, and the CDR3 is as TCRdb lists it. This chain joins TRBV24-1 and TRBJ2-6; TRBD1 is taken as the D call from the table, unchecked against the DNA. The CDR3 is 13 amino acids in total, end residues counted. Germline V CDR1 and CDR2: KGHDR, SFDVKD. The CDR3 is CATSDWMGTGENT.

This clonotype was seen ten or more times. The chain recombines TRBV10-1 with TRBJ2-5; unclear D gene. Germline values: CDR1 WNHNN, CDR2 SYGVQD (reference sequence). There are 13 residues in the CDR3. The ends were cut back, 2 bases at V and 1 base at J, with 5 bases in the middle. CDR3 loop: CASSEGVQETQYF. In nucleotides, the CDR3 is TGCGCCAGCAGTGAGGGGGTCCAAGAGACCCAGTACTTC.

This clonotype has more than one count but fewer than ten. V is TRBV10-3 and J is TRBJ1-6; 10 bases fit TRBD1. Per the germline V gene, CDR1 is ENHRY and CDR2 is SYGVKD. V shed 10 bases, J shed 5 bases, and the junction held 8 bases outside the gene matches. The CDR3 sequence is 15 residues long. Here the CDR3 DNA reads TGTGCCAGTCGAATCGGGACAGGGGATAATTCACCCCTCCACTTT. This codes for CASRIGTGDNSPLHF.

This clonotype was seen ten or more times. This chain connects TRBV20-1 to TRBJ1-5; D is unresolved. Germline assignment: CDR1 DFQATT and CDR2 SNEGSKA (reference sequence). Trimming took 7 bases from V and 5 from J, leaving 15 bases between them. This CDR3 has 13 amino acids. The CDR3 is CSGTLGRDQPQHF. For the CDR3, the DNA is TGCAGTGGGACTTTGGGTCGGGATCAGCCCCAGCATTTT.

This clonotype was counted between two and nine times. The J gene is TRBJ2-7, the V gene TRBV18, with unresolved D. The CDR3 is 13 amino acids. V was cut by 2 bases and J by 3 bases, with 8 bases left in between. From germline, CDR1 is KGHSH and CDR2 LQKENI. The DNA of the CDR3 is TGTGCCAGCTCACCAAGTACCAGCTACGAGCAGTACTTC. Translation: CASSPSTSYEQYF.

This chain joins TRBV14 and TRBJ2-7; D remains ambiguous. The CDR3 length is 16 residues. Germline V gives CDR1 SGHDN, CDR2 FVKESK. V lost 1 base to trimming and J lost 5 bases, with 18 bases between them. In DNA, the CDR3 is TGTGCCAGCAGCCAAGTGGGTAGCCTCTTTATGGACGAGCAGTACTTC. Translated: CASSQVGSLFMDEQYF.